The rows below give T cell receptor beta chains drawn from one sample of a study of blood T cell repertoires in COVID-19. Sequencing was performed with immunoSEQ multiplex PCR; in TCRdb, only in-frame clones are kept and a portion is missing. The table has approximately 190,000 clones, around 83% seen once. The specimen sequenced was PBMCs or T cells enriched from blood (not recorded which). These receptors originate from a woman between 35 and 50 years old in a cohort exposed to, infected with or recovered from COVID-19 (not recorded which). Both conserved end residues are part of each CDR3. Each record gives: clone size, V gene, J gene, D gene, CDR3 DNA, CDR3 protein. D genes are given only for firm matches. Some rows mark clone size as missing; the rest say once, few, many or name a class of expanded clone.

clone_size: -
v_call: TRBV7-9
j_call: TRBJ2-5
d_call: TRBD1
cdr3_nt: TGTGCCAGCAGCTCCCCACAGGGGTTGGAGGAGACCCAGTACTTC
cdr3_aa: CASSSPQGLEETQYF

clone_size: -
v_call: TRBV9
j_call: TRBJ2-7
d_call: TRBD1
cdr3_nt: TGTGCCAGCAGCGTAGGATCGGACAGGTCCAGCACCTTCTCCTACGAGCAGTACTTC
cdr3_aa: CASSVGSDRSSTFSYEQYF

clone_size: once
v_call: TRBV5-1
j_call: TRBJ2-1
d_call: TRBD2
cdr3_nt: TGCGCCAGCAGCTTGGGGCTAGCGGGGTACTCTTACAATGAGCAGTTCTTC
cdr3_aa: CASSLGLAGYSYNEQFF

clone_size: -
v_call: TRBV5-1
j_call: TRBJ1-1
d_call: -
cdr3_nt: TGCGCCAGCAGCTTGGATGGCGGGCAGGACACTGAAGCTTTCTTT
cdr3_aa: CASSLDGGQDTEAFF

clone_size: -
v_call: TRBV10-1
j_call: TRBJ2-5
d_call: -
cdr3_nt: TGCGCCAGCAGTGAGGAGACAGAATCAGAGACCCAGTACTTC
cdr3_aa: CASSEETESETQYF

clone_size: -
v_call: TRBV27
j_call: TRBJ2-7
d_call: TRBD1
cdr3_nt: TGTGCCAGCAGTCTGGGACAGGGAAGGTACGAGCAGTACTTC
cdr3_aa: CASSLGQGRYEQYF

clone_size: -
v_call: TRBV4-1
j_call: TRBJ1-5
d_call: -
cdr3_nt: TGCGCCAGCAGCCAAGACAGGGGTTTAGGCAATCAGCCCCAGCATTTT
cdr3_aa: CASSQDRGLGNQPQHF

clone_size: once
v_call: TRBV20-1
j_call: TRBJ1-1
d_call: -
cdr3_nt: TGCAGTGCTCCGAGGGAGACTGAAGCTTTCTTT
cdr3_aa: CSAPRETEAFF

clone_size: once
v_call: TRBV4-1
j_call: TRBJ2-5
d_call: TRBD2
cdr3_nt: TGCGCCAGCAGCCAACCTACTAGCGAACAAGAGACCCAGTACTTC
cdr3_aa: CASSQPTSEQETQYF

clone_size: -
v_call: TRBV6-1
j_call: TRBJ2-1
d_call: TRBD2
cdr3_nt: TGTGCCAGCAGTGAATGGTCCCGGCTAGCGGGGGCCAATGAGCAGTTCTTC
cdr3_aa: CASSEWSRLAGANEQFF

clone_size: many
v_call: TRBV5-6
j_call: TRBJ1-1
d_call: -
cdr3_nt: TGTGCCAGCAGCTTGGTTGCAGGGGATGAAGCTTTCTTT
cdr3_aa: CASSLVAGDEAFF

clone_size: -
v_call: TRBV19
j_call: TRBJ1-5
d_call: TRBD1
cdr3_nt: TGTGCCTCAAGGGACAGCCTCAATCAGCCCCAGCATTTT
cdr3_aa: CASRDSLNQPQHF

clone_size: -
v_call: TRBV5-1
j_call: TRBJ1-5
d_call: -
cdr3_nt: TGCGCCAGCAGCTTCTCAGGGGGCAATCAGCCCCAGCATTTT
cdr3_aa: CASSFSGGNQPQHF

clone_size: -
v_call: TRBV27
j_call: TRBJ2-7
d_call: TRBD1
cdr3_nt: TGTGCCAGCAGTTTAAGAGGGGGCCCCTACGAGCAGTACTTC
cdr3_aa: CASSLRGGPYEQYF

clone_size: -
v_call: TRBV27
j_call: TRBJ2-2
d_call: -
cdr3_nt: TGTGCCAGCAGCAACGCGGGGGCCCGGACCGGGGAGCTGTTTTTT
cdr3_aa: CASSNAGARTGELFF

clone_size: -
v_call: TRBV6-1
j_call: TRBJ1-1
d_call: -
cdr3_nt: TGTGCCAGCAGTGAATTGGGCCCGGTTGAAGCTTTCTTT
cdr3_aa: CASSELGPVEAFF